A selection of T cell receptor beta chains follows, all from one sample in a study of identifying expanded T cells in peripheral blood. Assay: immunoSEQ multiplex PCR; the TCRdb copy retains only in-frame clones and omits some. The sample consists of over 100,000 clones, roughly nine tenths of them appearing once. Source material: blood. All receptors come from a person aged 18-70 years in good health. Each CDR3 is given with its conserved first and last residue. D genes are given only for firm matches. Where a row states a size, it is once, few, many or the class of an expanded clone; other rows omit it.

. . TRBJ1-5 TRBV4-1 CASSQDPLGAGASGNQPQHF TGCGCCAGCAGCCAAGATCCTCTGGGGGCGGGGGCCTCGGGCAATCAGCCCCAGCATTTT
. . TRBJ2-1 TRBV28 CASSLGRTYNEQFF TGTGCCAGCAGTTTAGGACGGACTTACAATGAGCAGTTCTTC
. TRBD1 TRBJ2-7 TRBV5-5 CASSLTGVAYEQYF TGTGCCAGCAGCTTGACAGGGGTCGCCTACGAGCAGTACTTC
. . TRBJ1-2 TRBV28 CASSSGQNYGYTF TGTGCCAGCAGTTCTGGACAGAACTATGGCTACACCTTC
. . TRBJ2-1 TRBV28 CASSSTGEEQFF TGTGCCAGCAGTTCAACCGGGGAGGAGCAGTTCTTC
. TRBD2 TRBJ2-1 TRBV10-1 CASSQGLAAQFF TGCGCCAGCAGTCAGGGACTAGCGGCCCAGTTCTTC
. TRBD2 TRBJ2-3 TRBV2 CATLRGGGAPRGTDTQYF TGTGCCACCCTTCGGGGCGGGGGAGCCCCCCGGGGCACAGATACGCAGTATTTT
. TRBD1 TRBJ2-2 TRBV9 CASSPRTGGNTGELFF TGTGCCAGCAGCCCCCGGACAGGGGGTAACACCGGGGAGCTGTTTTTT
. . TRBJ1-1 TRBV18 CASSSGMNTEAFF TGTGCCAGCTCCTCGGGGATGAACACTGAAGCTTTCTTT
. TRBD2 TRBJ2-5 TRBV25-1 CASSEPPGLAGNGETQYF TGTGCCAGCAGTGAACCCCCGGGACTAGCGGGGAATGGAGAGACCCAGTACTTC
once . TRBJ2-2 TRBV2 CASSVGPNTGELFF TGTGCCAGCAGTGTGGGACCGAACACCGGGGAGCTGTTTTTT
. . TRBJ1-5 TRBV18 CASSPRGLGDQPQHF TGTGCCAGCTCACCTAGAGGGTTGGGGGATCAGCCCCAGCATTTT
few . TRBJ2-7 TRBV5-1 CASSLVLGYEQYF TGCGCCAGCAGCTTGGTCTTAGGCTACGAGCAGTACTTC
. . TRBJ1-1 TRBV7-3 CASSRVLNTEAFF TGTGCCAGCAGCCGCGTCCTGAACACTGAAGCTTTCTTT
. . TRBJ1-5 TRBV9 CASSVADSQQPQHF TGTGCCAGCAGCGTAGCTGACAGCCAACAGCCCCAGCATTTT
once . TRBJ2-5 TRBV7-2 CASSFLNTQETQYF TGTGCCAGCAGCTTCCTTAACACCCAAGAGACCCAGTACTTC
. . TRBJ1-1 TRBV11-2 CASSPETQNTEAFF TGTGCCAGCAGCCCCGAAACACAGAACACTGAAGCTTTCTTT
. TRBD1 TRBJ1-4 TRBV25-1 CASSGHLGQGSEKLFF TGTGCCAGCAGTGGACACCTGGGACAGGGGAGTGAAAAACTGTTTTTT
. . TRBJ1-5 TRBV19 CASSMQGGGGQPQHF TGTGCCAGTAGTATGCAGGGTGGGGGGGGTCAGCCCCAGCATTTT
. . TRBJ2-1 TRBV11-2 CASSRYRALGNEQFF TGTGCCAGCAGCCGTTATCGGGCCCTTGGCAATGAGCAGTTCTTC
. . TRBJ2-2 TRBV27 CASSEGLGRGGELFF TGTGCCAGCAGTGAGGGACTGGGTCGAGGCGGGGAGCTGTTTTTT
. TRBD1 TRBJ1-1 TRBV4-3 CASSQGIPGTGRNTEAFF TGCGCCAGCAGCCAAGGTATCCCCGGGACAGGGAGGAACACTGAAGCTTTCTTT
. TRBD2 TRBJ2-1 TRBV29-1 CSVDRLAGGFNEQFF TGCAGCGTTGACCGACTAGCGGGAGGTTTCAATGAGCAGTTCTTC
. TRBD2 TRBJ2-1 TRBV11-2 CASGGEGEQFF TGTGCCAGCGGAGGGGAGGGTGAGCAGTTCTTC
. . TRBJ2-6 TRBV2 CASSGTPLAGANVLTF TGTGCCAGCAGTGGGACACCTCTAGCCGGGGCCAACGTCCTGACTTTC
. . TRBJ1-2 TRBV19 CASSDTGVTNYGYTF TGTGCCAGTAGCGATACCGGGGTGACTAACTATGGCTACACCTTC
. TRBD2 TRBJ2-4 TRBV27 CASSQLAGVNIQYF TGTGCCAGCAGCCAGCTAGCGGGTGTAAACATTCAGTACTTC
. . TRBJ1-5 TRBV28 CASSLEDQPQHF TGTGCCAGCAGCTTGGAGGATCAGCCCCAGCATTTT
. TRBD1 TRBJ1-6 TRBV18 CASSRGTGSPDSPLHF TGTGCCAGCTCACGTGGGACAGGTTCTCCGGATTCACCCCTCCACTTT
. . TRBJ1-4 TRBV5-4 CASSLAPHRPINEKLFF TGTGCCAGCAGCTTGGCCCCCCACAGACCAATTAATGAAAAACTGTTTTTT
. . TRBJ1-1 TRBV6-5 CASTTSPRNTEAFF TGTGCCAGCACCACGTCCCCTAGGAACACTGAAGCTTTCTTT
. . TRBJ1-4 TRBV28 CASRSGVAELFF TGTGCCAGCAGATCAGGGGTCGCGGAACTGTTTTTT
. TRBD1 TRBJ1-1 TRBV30 CAWSVRGNRGRNTEAFF TGTGCCTGGAGTGTACGGGGGAACAGGGGAAGGAACACTGAAGCTTTCTTT
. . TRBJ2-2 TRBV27 CASRSAGVGTGELFF TGTGCCAGCAGGTCGGCAGGGGTTGGCACCGGGGAGCTGTTTTTT
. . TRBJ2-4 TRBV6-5 CASRSGGPKDIQYF TGTGCCAGCCGATCCGGGGGGCCCAAGGACATTCAGTACTTC
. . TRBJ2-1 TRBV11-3 CASSLAPPGQYYNEQFF TGTGCCAGCAGCTTAGCACCGCCGGGACAATACTACAATGAGCAGTTCTTC
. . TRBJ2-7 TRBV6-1 CASSEGSVTYEQYF TGTGCCAGCAGTGAAGGATCTGTTACCTACGAGCAGTACTTC
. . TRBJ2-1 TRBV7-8 CASGGGLNEQFF TGTGCCAGCGGGGGGGGCCTCAATGAGCAGTTCTTC
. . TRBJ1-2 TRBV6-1 CASSVRDGYTF TGTGCCAGCAGTGTGAGGGATGGCTACACCTTC
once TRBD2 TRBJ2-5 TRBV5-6 CASSFAGVGETQYF TGTGCCAGCAGCTTTGCGGGAGTAGGGGAGACCCAGTACTTC
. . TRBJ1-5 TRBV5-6 CASSFTGQDVQHF TGTGCCAGCAGCTTTACGGGACAAGACGTTCAGCATTTT